Below are 17 T cell receptor beta chains sequenced from a single sample in a study of blood T cell repertoires in COVID-19 (dated by TCRdb to the early 2020s). The library relied on the immunoSEQ multiplex PCR assay. The table was pulled from immuneACCESS by TCRdb, which kept in-frame rearrangements only. Such tables lose some clones; where checked, under half of the loss comes from unresolved V genes, and the rest has no known cause. This sample lists tens of thousands of clones; 88% were detected once. The top ten constitute roughly 4.6% of the sample. What was sequenced was peripheral blood. These receptors were collected from a human donor in a cohort sampled during active COVID-19.

This sequence joins TRBV10-2 and TRBJ2-5; D possibly corresponds to TRBD2 (6 bases). Trimming took off 8 bases at V and 5 bases at J, with 15 bases between the two ends. CDR3 length: 13 residues. The germline V gene has CDR1 WSHSY and CDR2 SAAADI. The chain's CDR3 is CASALPGVETQYF. CDR3 nucleotides: TGCGCCAGCGCCCTGCCGGGAGTTGAGACCCAGTACTTC.

Only one count was recorded for this clone. CDR3 loop: CASSIQGAVNSPLHF. DNA of the CDR3: TGTGCCAGTAGTATACAGGGGGCGGTTAATTCACCCCTCCACTTT. V usage is TRBV19 and J usage is TRBJ1-6, with TRBD1 identical over 8 bases. Germline CDR1 is LNHDA and CDR2 is SQIVND (reference sequence). The CDR3 runs to 15 residues. The junction had 3 bases not matched to a gene; V was cut back by 2 bases and J by 6 bases. The full variable domain, its missing parts supplied by reference TRBV19 and TRBJ1-6, is DGGITQSPKYLFRKEGQNVTLSCEQNLNHDAMYWYRQDPGQGLRLIYYSQIVNDFQKGDIAEGYSVSREKKESFPLTVTSAQKNPTAFYLCASSIQGAVNSPLHFGNGTRLTVT.

The V and J genes are TRBV11-2 and TRBJ2-1, with 10 bases that match TRBD2. V lost 5 bases and J lost 2; bases outside the gene matches: 3. Germline loops: CDR1 SGHAT, CDR2 FQNNGV. The CDR3 is made up of 15 amino acids. This chain's CDR3 is CASSIAGGTYNEQFF. In nucleotides, the CDR3 is TGTGCCAGCAGCATAGCGGGGGGCACCTACAATGAGCAGTTCTTC. The full variable domain, in which reference TRBV11-2 and TRBJ2-1 provide the parts outside the CDR3, is EAGVAQSPRYKIIEKRQSVAFWCNPISGHATLYWYQQILGQGPKLLIQFQNNGVVDDSQLPKDRFSAERLKGVDSTLKIQPAKLEDSAVYLCASSIAGGTYNEQFFGPGTRLTVL.

The chain joins TRBV6-5 to TRBJ2-1; 7 bases line up with TRBD2. CDR3 length: 14 residues. The V segment lost 9 bases and the J segment 4 bases; nucleotides outside the gene matches: 9. The germline CDR1 and CDR2 sequences are MNHEY and SVGAGI. The CDR3 sequence is CASSRREAYNEQFF. CDR3 nucleotides: TGTGCCAGTTCCCGACGGGAGGCTTACAATGAGCAGTTCTTC.

The chain couples TRBV9 to TRBJ2-1; TRBD1 matches 9 bases. V lost 6 bases, J lost 7 bases, and 17 bases stayed unmatched. CDR3 length: 17 amino acids. CDR1 is SGDLS, CDR2 YYNGEE, per germline. The CDR3 reads CASTARGGTGLVNEQFF. The CDR3 DNA follows: TGTGCCAGCACCGCCCGGGGAGGGACAGGGTTAGTAAATGAGCAGTTCTTC.

The table lists this clone with a few counts. The V call is TRBV4-1, the J call TRBJ2-1; 8 bases fit TRBD2. Germline loops: CDR1 MGHRA, CDR2 YSYEKL. This CDR3 comprises 18 residues. Trimming at V came to 0 bases and at J to 4 bases, leaving 11 bases not matched to a gene. The CDR3 here is CASSQERSGGAVYNEQFF. The CDR3 DNA follows: TGCGCCAGCAGCCAAGAAAGGTCGGGGGGGGCAGTTTACAATGAGCAGTTCTTC.

This clone was picked up one time. V is TRBV3-1 (or the pseudogene TRBV3-2) and J is TRBJ2-7; 8 bases map to TRBD1. V dropped 6 bases and J dropped 3; count of bases not matched to a gene: 7. The CDR3 consists of 14 residues. The V gene's germline CDR1 is LGHDT and CDR2 YNNKEL (reference sequence). The CDR3 protein is CASSYRDRYYEQYF. The CDR3 DNA reads TGTGCCAGCAGTTACCGGGACAGGTACTACGAGCAGTACTTC.

This clone was found once. The V and J genes are TRBV4-1 and TRBJ2-5; D is perhaps TRBD1 (6 bases). In germline, CDR1 is MGHRA, CDR2 YSYEKL. This CDR3 spans 14 amino acids. V dropped 5 bases and J dropped 5 bases, with 15 bases sitting between them. Here the CDR3 DNA reads TGCGCCAGCAGCAGAGAACAGGGTCGGGAGACCCAGTACTTC. It yields the protein CASSREQGRETQYF.

The gene calls are TRBV7-2 and TRBJ1-5; 8 bases match TRBD1. Germline CDR1 reads SGHTA; CDR2 reads FQGNSA. CDR3 length: 14 residues. The V gene end was trimmed by 3 bases and the J gene end by 5 bases; junction bases not matched to a gene: 3. The CDR3 region has the DNA TGTGCCAGCAGCTTGACAGGGGAGGATCAGCCCCAGCATTTT. Translation gives CASSLTGEDQPQHF.

CDR3 loop: CASSQVVSSYEQYF. The CDR3 DNA sequence: TGTGCCAGCAGCCAAGTCGTGAGCTCCTACGAGCAGTACTTC. The chain is built from TRBV3-1 (or the pseudogene TRBV3-2) and TRBJ2-7; no firm D call. Trimming removed 1 base from V and 0 bases from J, with 7 bases in between. Germline lookup yields CDR1 LGHDT and CDR2 YNNKEL (reference sequence). This CDR3 contains 14 residues.

This chain connects TRBV2 to TRBJ2-5; TRBD1 matches at 7 bases. This CDR3 is 14 amino acids long. J gave up 5 bases and V 5 bases, and 8 bases lay outside the gene matches. Per the germline V gene, CDR1 is SNHLY and CDR2 is FYNNEI. The CDR3 DNA follows: TGTGCCAGCAGTATGGGACAGAGGAGGGAGACCCAGTACTTC. It translates to CASSMGQRRETQYF.

V usage is TRBV4-3 and J usage is TRBJ1-3; D gene unclear. Trimming cost V 0 bases and J 7 bases, with 16 bases left between them. This CDR3 has 16 amino acids. CDR1 and CDR2 from the germline V gene are LGHNA and YSLEER. CDR3 in amino acids: CASSQDLTDFSNTIYF. DNA for the CDR3: TGCGCCAGCAGCCAAGATCTTACGGACTTTTCTAACACCATATATTTT.

The chain is built from TRBV12-3 or TRBV12-4 and TRBJ1-1; D possibly corresponds to TRBD1 (5 bases). Trimming stripped 6 bases from V and 4 bases from J, with 12 bases between. The CDR3 is made up of 13 amino acids. CDR3 loop: CASSLQAATEAFF. In nucleotides, the CDR3 is TGTGCCAGCAGCCTACAGGCAGCCACTGAAGCTTTCTTT.

CDR3 bases: TGTGCCAGCAGCCCGTCCGGGATTAGGAATACGCAGTATTTT. Translating gives CASSPSGIRNTQYF. The chain employs TRBV5-6 and TRBJ2-3; maybe TRBD2 (5 bases). V was shortened by 4 bases and J by 7 bases, with 16 bases between the two germline ends. From germline, CDR1 is SGHDT and CDR2 YYEEEE. This CDR3 is built from 14 residues.

The chain uses TRBV5-1 and TRBJ2-5; tentatively, D is TRBD2 (5 bases). V was cut by 5 bases and J by 3 bases, with 14 bases left in between. The CDR3 consists of 14 residues. CDR1 SGHRS and CDR2 YFSETQ come from the germline V gene. The DNA for the CDR3 is TGCGCCAGCAGGCCCTCTGGAGCGGAAGAGACCCAGTACTTC. As protein: CASRPSGAEETQYF.

The chain is built from TRBV21-1 and TRBJ2-2; TRBD1 was called by the table and not checked on the DNA. TRBV21-1 is a recognized pseudogene. The CDR3 consists of 14 residues. The CDR3 DNA reads as TGTGCCAGCAGCAGGGGCCCCCAAACCGGGGAGCTGTTTTTT. Translation gives CASSRGPQTGELFF.

The chain carries TRBV29-1 and TRBJ1-5; 7 bases are a match to TRBD1. The CDR3 contains 12 residues. Losses at the gene ends were 6 bases for V and 4 bases for J; bases not matched to a gene: 3. Germline-derived CDR1 and CDR2 are SQVTM and ANQGSEA. Here the CDR3 reads CSVSGQNQPQHF. CDR3 nucleotide sequence: TGCAGCGTATCGGGACAGAATCAGCCCCAGCATTTT. The variable domain in full, completed from reference TRBV29-1 and TRBJ1-5, reads SAVISQKPSRDICQRGTSLTIQCQVDSQVTMMFWYRQQPGQSLTLIATANQGSEATYESGFVIDKFPISRPNLTFSTLTVSNMSPEDSSIYLCSVSGQNQPQHFGDGTRLSIL.